The rows below give T cell receptor beta chains drawn from one sample of a study of blood T cell repertoires in COVID-19. Sequencing used immunoSEQ multiplex PCR; TCRdb keeps in-frame clones, though not all of them. The sample comprises tens of thousands of clones, roughly 82% of which are singletons, and around 7% rests with the top ten. Sequencing input: peripheral blood. These receptors originate from a man aged 35 to 55 with acute or convalescent COVID-19. Both conserved end residues are part of each CDR3. D genes are given only for firm matches. A clone size is listed for some rows: how often the clone was seen (once, few, many), or a class if it is expanded.

clone size: -
V gene: TRBV5-5
J gene: TRBJ2-3
D gene: -
CDR3 protein: CASSPTTTDTQYF
CDR3 DNA: TGTGCCAGCAGCCCAACAACCACAGATACGCAGTATTTT

clone size: -
V gene: TRBV12-5
J gene: TRBJ2-2
D gene: TRBD2
CDR3 protein: CASGLTKDGTINTGELFF
CDR3 DNA: TGTGCTAGTGGTCTGACGAAGGACGGGACTATTAACACCGGGGAGCTGTTTTTT

clone size: -
V gene: TRBV7-8
J gene: TRBJ2-6
D gene: -
CDR3 protein: CASSFNGVTGANVLTF
CDR3 DNA: TGTGCCAGCAGCTTTAACGGGGTAACTGGGGCCAACGTCCTGACTTTC

clone size: -
V gene: TRBV5-6
J gene: TRBJ2-7
D gene: TRBD1
CDR3 protein: CASSRLDRGENEQYF
CDR3 DNA: TGTGCCAGCAGCCGCCTGGACAGGGGCGAGAACGAGCAGTACTTC

clone size: -
V gene: TRBV19
J gene: TRBJ1-6
D gene: -
CDR3 protein: CASSIANFPPLHF
CDR3 DNA: TGTGCCAGTAGTATAGCGAACTTCCCACCCCTCCACTTT

clone size: -
V gene: TRBV7-2
J gene: TRBJ1-6
D gene: -
CDR3 protein: CASSLVRDRSPLHF
CDR3 DNA: TGTGCCAGCAGCTTAGTTCGGGATAGGTCACCCCTCCACTTT

clone size: -
V gene: TRBV29-1
J gene: TRBJ1-5
D gene: TRBD1
CDR3 protein: CSAGQGSNQPQHF
CDR3 DNA: TGCAGCGCTGGACAGGGCTCGAATCAGCCCCAGCATTTT

clone size: -
V gene: TRBV5-1
J gene: TRBJ2-7
D gene: -
CDR3 protein: CASSLQGGAYEQYF
CDR3 DNA: TGCGCCAGCAGCTTACAAGGGGGAGCATACGAGCAGTACTTC

clone size: -
V gene: TRBV9
J gene: TRBJ2-1
D gene: -
CDR3 protein: CASSVALGDEQFF
CDR3 DNA: TGTGCCAGCAGCGTCGCCTTGGGCGATGAGCAGTTCTTC

clone size: -
V gene: TRBV7-8
J gene: TRBJ2-2
D gene: -
CDR3 protein: CASSLGAGELFF
CDR3 DNA: TGTGCCAGCAGCTTAGGAGCCGGGGAGCTGTTTTTT

clone size: -
V gene: TRBV2
J gene: TRBJ1-6
D gene: -
CDR3 protein: CASSEMGRAVSPLHF
CDR3 DNA: TGTGCCAGCAGTGAAATGGGCAGGGCGGTTTCACCCCTCCACTTT

clone size: -
V gene: TRBV3-1/TRBV3-2
J gene: TRBJ1-2
D gene: TRBD1
CDR3 protein: CASMDRFSSYTF
CDR3 DNA: TGTGCCAGCATGGACAGGTTCTCCTCGTACACCTTC

clone size: -
V gene: TRBV7-9
J gene: TRBJ1-1
D gene: -
CDR3 protein: CASSVYEAFF
CDR3 DNA: TGTGCCAGCAGTGTGTATGAGGCTTTCTTT

clone size: -
V gene: TRBV19
J gene: TRBJ1-2
D gene: -
CDR3 protein: CASSILLGGQRPHYGYTF
CDR3 DNA: TGTGCCAGTAGTATTCTTCTTGGCGGCCAAAGACCTCACTATGGCTACACCTTC

clone size: -
V gene: TRBV19
J gene: TRBJ1-1
D gene: TRBD1
CDR3 protein: CAAQPGGNTEAFF
CDR3 DNA: TGTGCCGCTCAACCAGGGGGCAACACTGAAGCTTTCTTT

clone size: -
V gene: TRBV3-1/TRBV3-2
J gene: TRBJ2-6
D gene: -
CDR3 protein: CASSQGVGANVLTF
CDR3 DNA: TGTGCCAGCAGCCAGGGAGTTGGGGCCAACGTCCTGACTTTC

clone size: -
V gene: TRBV7-2
J gene: TRBJ1-6
D gene: -
CDR3 protein: CASSSLGGSYNSPLHF
CDR3 DNA: TGTGCCAGCAGTAGCCTCGGTGGCTCCTATAATTCACCCCTCCACTTT

clone size: -
V gene: TRBV7-8
J gene: TRBJ1-1
D gene: -
CDR3 protein: CASSSREGSDTEAFF
CDR3 DNA: TGTGCCAGCAGCTCGCGGGAGGGGTCGGACACTGAAGCTTTCTTT

clone size: -
V gene: TRBV3-1/TRBV3-2
J gene: TRBJ1-5
D gene: -
CDR3 protein: CASSQYNQPQHF
CDR3 DNA: TGTGCCAGCAGCCAGTACAATCAGCCCCAGCATTTT

clone size: -
V gene: TRBV7-3
J gene: TRBJ2-1
D gene: TRBD2
CDR3 protein: CASSPAGGLYNEQFF
CDR3 DNA: TGTGCCAGCAGCCCTGCGGGGGGTCTCTACAATGAGCAGTTCTTC

clone size: once
V gene: TRBV3-1/TRBV3-2
J gene: TRBJ1-5
D gene: TRBD1
CDR3 protein: CASSQKGQGVAFF
CDR3 DNA: TGTGCCAGCAGCCAGAAGGGACAGGGCGTTGCGTTTTTT

clone size: -
V gene: TRBV2
J gene: TRBJ2-5
D gene: TRBD1
CDR3 protein: CASSEAGTARGETQYF
CDR3 DNA: TGTGCCAGCAGTGAAGCGGGGACAGCCCGAGGAGAGACCCAGTACTTC

clone size: -
V gene: TRBV6-2/TRBV6-3
J gene: TRBJ2-1
D gene: TRBD2
CDR3 protein: CASSYQRGGTEQFF
CDR3 DNA: TGTGCCAGCAGTTATCAGCGGGGGGGCACTGAGCAGTTCTTC

clone size: -
V gene: TRBV29-1
J gene: TRBJ1-5
D gene: -
CDR3 protein: CSVAGRLRAGPYRGNQPQHF
CDR3 DNA: TGCAGCGTTGCAGGTCGCTTGCGAGCAGGGCCCTACCGGGGCAATCAGCCCCAGCATTTT

clone size: -
V gene: TRBV19
J gene: TRBJ1-1
D gene: -
CDR3 protein: CASSYRGAGTEAFF
CDR3 DNA: TGTGCCAGTAGTTATCGGGGGGCAGGCACTGAAGCTTTCTTT

clone size: -
V gene: TRBV6-5
J gene: TRBJ1-5
D gene: -
CDR3 protein: CASNKQEGNQPQHF
CDR3 DNA: TGTGCCAGCAACAAGCAGGAGGGCAATCAGCCCCAGCATTTT

clone size: -
V gene: TRBV6-5
J gene: TRBJ2-3
D gene: -
CDR3 protein: CARTGDTQYF
CDR3 DNA: TGTGCCAGAACGGGGGATACGCAGTATTTT

clone size: -
V gene: TRBV10-1
J gene: TRBJ2-1
D gene: -
CDR3 protein: CASSESLGVSIGEQFF
CDR3 DNA: TGCGCCAGCAGTGAGTCGTTAGGGGTTTCTATCGGTGAGCAGTTCTTC

clone size: -
V gene: TRBV7-9
J gene: TRBJ1-2
D gene: -
CDR3 protein: CASSSTQGNYGYTF
CDR3 DNA: TGTGCCAGCAGCTCGACGCAGGGGAACTATGGCTACACCTTC

clone size: -
V gene: TRBV7-2
J gene: TRBJ2-7
D gene: TRBD1
CDR3 protein: CASSLLGQGAYEQYF
CDR3 DNA: TGTGCCAGCAGCTTACTAGGACAGGGGGCTTACGAGCAGTACTTC

clone size: -
V gene: TRBV6-2/TRBV6-3
J gene: TRBJ2-3
D gene: TRBD1
CDR3 protein: CASSTVRPGQTKYTDTQYF
CDR3 DNA: TGTGCCAGCAGTACCGTAAGACCGGGACAGACAAAATACACAGATACGCAGTATTTT

clone size: -
V gene: TRBV5-1
J gene: TRBJ2-7
D gene: TRBD2
CDR3 protein: CASSFNGGLVLDEQYF
CDR3 DNA: TGCGCCAGCAGCTTCAACGGGGGACTAGTTCTAGACGAGCAGTACTTC

clone size: -
V gene: TRBV29-1
J gene: TRBJ1-5
D gene: -
CDR3 protein: CSVRDGDSNQPQHF
CDR3 DNA: TGCAGCGTTCGTGACGGAGATAGCAATCAGCCCCAGCATTTT

clone size: -
V gene: TRBV5-6
J gene: TRBJ1-2
D gene: TRBD1
CDR3 protein: CASSALGQVYGYTF
CDR3 DNA: TGTGCCAGCAGTGCCTTGGGACAGGTCTATGGCTACACCTTC

clone size: -
V gene: TRBV19
J gene: TRBJ2-2
D gene: TRBD1
CDR3 protein: CASLNIGQGHRELFF
CDR3 DNA: TGTGCCAGCCTTAATATAGGACAGGGACACCGGGAGCTGTTTTTT

clone size: -
V gene: TRBV10-3
J gene: TRBJ1-1
D gene: -
CDR3 protein: CAISELSGNTEAFF
CDR3 DNA: TGTGCCATCAGTGAGTTGTCAGGGAACACTGAAGCTTTCTTT

clone size: -
V gene: TRBV6-6
J gene: TRBJ2-7
D gene: TRBD1
CDR3 protein: CASRTGTGNPYEQYF
CDR3 DNA: TGTGCCAGCAGGACCGGGACAGGGAACCCCTACGAGCAGTACTTC

clone size: -
V gene: TRBV25-1
J gene: TRBJ2-4
D gene: TRBD1
CDR3 protein: CASSAGGSKNIQYF
CDR3 DNA: TGTGCCAGCAGTGCAGGGGGATCCAAAAACATTCAGTACTTC

clone size: -
V gene: TRBV28
J gene: TRBJ1-4
D gene: TRBD1
CDR3 protein: CASSLQGARTNEKLFF
CDR3 DNA: TGTGCCAGCAGTCTACAGGGGGCCCGAACTAATGAAAAACTGTTTTTT

clone size: -
V gene: TRBV4-3
J gene: TRBJ2-2
D gene: -
CDR3 protein: CASSRSLSGSLTGELFF
CDR3 DNA: TGCGCCAGCAGCCGGTCACTATCGGGTTCCCTCACCGGGGAGCTGTTTTTT